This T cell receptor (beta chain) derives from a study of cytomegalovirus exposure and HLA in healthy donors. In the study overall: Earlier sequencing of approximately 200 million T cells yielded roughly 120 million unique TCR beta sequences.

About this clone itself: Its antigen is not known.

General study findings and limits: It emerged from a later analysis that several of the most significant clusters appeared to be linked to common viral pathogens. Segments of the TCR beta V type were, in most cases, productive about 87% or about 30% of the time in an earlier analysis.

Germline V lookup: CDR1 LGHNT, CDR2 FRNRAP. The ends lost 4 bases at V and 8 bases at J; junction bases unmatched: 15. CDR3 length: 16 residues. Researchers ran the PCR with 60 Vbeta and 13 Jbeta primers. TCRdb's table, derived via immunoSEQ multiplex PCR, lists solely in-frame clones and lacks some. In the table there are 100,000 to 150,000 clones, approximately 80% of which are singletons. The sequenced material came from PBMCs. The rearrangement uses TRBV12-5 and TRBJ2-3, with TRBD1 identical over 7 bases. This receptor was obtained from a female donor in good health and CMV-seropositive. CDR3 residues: CASGSIRTGSTGTQYF. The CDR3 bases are TGTGCTAGTGGTTCGATACGGACAGGTTCTACGGGTACGCAGTATTTT.